Reported below is one T cell receptor beta chain. V was clipped by 0 bases and J by 4 bases, with 14 bases between them. Germline V lookup: CDR1 SGHDT, CDR2 YYEEEE. CDR3 length equals 15 residues. This record belongs to a study of blood T cell repertoires in COVID-19. Across the whole study: Specimens from acute and convalescent COVID-19 originated in the United States, Italy and Spain.

Generated by immunoSEQ multiplex PCR, the TCRdb table keeps only in-frame clones and is missing some. Of 150,000 to 200,000 clones in the sample, approximately 75% were seen once. The clonotype was recovered from a human donor in a cohort sampled during active COVID-19. Sample: peripheral blood. This rearrangement joins TRBV5-6 to TRBJ2-7; perhaps TRBD1 as D (5 bases). CDR3 sequence reads: CASSLGWGSLYEQYF. The CDR3 nucleotides are TGTGCCAGCAGCTTGGGGTGGGGCAGTTTATACGAGCAGTACTTC. The full variable domain, completed using reference TRBV5-6 and TRBJ2-7, is DAGVTQSPTHLIKTRGQQVTLRCSPKSGHDTVSWYQQALGQGPQFIFQYYEEEERQRGNFPDRFSGHQFPNYSSELNVNALLLGDSALYLCASSLGWGSLYEQYFGPGTRLTVT.